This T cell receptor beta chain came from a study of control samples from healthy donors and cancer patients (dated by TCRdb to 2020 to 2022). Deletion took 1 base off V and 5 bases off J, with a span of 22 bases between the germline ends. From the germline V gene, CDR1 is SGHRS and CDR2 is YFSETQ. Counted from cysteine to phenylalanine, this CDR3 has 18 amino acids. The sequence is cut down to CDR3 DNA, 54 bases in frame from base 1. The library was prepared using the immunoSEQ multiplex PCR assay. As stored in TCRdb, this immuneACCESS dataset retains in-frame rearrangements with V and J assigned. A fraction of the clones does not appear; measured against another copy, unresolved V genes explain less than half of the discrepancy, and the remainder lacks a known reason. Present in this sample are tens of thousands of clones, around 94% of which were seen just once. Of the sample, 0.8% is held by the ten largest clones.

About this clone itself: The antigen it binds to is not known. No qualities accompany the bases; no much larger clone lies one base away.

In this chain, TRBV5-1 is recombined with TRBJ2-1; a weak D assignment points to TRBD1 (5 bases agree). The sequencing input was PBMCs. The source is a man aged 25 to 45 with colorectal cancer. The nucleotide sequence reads TGCGCCAGCAGCTTGTTATTGGGGCCCGACAGAGTTCACAATGAGCAGTTCTTC. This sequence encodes CASSLLLGPDRVHNEQFF.